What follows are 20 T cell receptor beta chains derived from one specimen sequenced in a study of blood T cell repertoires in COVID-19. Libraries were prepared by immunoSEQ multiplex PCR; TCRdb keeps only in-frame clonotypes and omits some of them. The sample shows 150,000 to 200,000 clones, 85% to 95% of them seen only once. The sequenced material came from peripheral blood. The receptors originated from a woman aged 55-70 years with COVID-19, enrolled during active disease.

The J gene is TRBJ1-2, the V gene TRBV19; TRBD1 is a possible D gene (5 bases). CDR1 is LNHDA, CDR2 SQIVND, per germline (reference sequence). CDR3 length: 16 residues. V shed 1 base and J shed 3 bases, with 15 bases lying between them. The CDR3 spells CASSIVGQKPDYGYTF. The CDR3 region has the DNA TGTGCCAGTAGTATAGTGGGGCAGAAACCGGACTATGGCTACACCTTC.

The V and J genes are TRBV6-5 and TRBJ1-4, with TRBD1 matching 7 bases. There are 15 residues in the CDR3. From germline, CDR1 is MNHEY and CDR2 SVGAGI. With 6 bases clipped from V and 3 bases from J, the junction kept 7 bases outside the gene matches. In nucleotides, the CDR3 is TGTGCCAGCAGACCAGACAGGGTGGCTAATGAAAAACTGTTTTTT. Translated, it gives CASRPDRVANEKLFF.

The CDR3: CASSHRRDTQYF. DNA of the CDR3: TGTGCCAGCAGCCACAGGAGAGATACGCAGTATTTT. The V gene is TRBV6-5, the J gene TRBJ2-3; maybe TRBD1 (5 bases). Germline assignment: CDR1 MNHEY and CDR2 SVGAGI. V shed 6 bases and J shed 5 bases, with 9 bases lying between them. The CDR3 covers 12 residues.

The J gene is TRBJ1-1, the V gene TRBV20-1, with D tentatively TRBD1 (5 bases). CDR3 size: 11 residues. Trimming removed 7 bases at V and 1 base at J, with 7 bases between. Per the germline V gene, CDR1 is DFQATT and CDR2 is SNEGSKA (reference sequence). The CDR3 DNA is TGCAGTGTCGGACAGAACACTGAAGCTTTCTTT. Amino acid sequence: CSVGQNTEAFF.

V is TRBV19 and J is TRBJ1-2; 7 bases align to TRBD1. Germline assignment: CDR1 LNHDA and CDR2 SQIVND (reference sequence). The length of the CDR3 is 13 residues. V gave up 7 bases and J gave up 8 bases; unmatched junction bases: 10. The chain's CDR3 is CASTYDREGGYTF. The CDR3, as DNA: TGTGCCAGTACCTACGACAGGGAAGGAGGCTACACCTTC.

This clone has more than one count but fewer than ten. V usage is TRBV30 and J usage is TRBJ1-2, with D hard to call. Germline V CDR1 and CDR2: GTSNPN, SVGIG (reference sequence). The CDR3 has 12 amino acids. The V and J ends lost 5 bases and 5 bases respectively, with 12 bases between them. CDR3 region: CAWVATRYGYTF. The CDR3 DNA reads TGTGCCTGGGTTGCGACCAGGTATGGCTACACCTTC.

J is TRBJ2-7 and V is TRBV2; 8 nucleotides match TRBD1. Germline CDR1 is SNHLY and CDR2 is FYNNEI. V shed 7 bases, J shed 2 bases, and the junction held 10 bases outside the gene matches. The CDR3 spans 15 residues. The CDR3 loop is CASIRGRTGTYEQYF. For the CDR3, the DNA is TGTGCCAGCATTAGAGGCAGGACAGGGACCTACGAGCAGTACTTC. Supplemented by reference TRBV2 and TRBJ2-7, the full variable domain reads EPEVTQTPSHQVTQMGQEVILRCVPISNHLYFYWYRQILGQKVEFLVSFYNNEISEKSEIFDDQFSVERPDGSNFTLKIRSTKLEDSAMYFCASIRGRTGTYEQYFGPGTRLTVT.

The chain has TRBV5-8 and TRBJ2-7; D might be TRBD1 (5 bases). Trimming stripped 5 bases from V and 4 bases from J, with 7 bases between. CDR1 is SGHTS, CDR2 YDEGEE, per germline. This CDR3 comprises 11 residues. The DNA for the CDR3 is TGTGCCAGCAGGAGGACATACGAGCAGTACTTC. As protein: CASRRTYEQYF.

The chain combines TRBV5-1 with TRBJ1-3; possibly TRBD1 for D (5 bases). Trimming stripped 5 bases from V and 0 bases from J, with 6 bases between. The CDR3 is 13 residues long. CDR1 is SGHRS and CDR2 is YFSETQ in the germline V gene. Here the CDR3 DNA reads TGCGCCAGCAGTCAGGGCTCTGGAAACACCATATATTTT. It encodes CASSQGSGNTIYF. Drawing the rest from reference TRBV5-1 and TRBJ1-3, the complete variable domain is KAGVTQTPRYLIKTRGQQVTLSCSPISGHRSVSWYQQTPGQGLQFLFEYFSETQRNKGNFPGRFSGRQFSNSRSEMNVSTLELGDSALYLCASSQGSGNTIYFGEGSWLTVV.

The CDR3 DNA sequence: TGTGCCAGCAGCTTGACCAAGAGGGCGTATGGCTACACCTTC. Amino acid sequence: CASSLTKRAYGYTF. This sequence joins TRBV7-8 and TRBJ1-2; D is unclear. This CDR3 contains 14 residues. Between the trimmed V and J ends, which lost 3 bases and 5 bases, there was a span of 13 bases. Germline V gene data show CDR1 as SGHVS and CDR2 as FQNEAQ.

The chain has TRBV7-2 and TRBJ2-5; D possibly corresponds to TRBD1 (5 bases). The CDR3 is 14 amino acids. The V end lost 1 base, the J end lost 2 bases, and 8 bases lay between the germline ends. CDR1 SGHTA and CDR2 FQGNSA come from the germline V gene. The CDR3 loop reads CASSLVGVQETQYF. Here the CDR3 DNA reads TGTGCCAGCAGCTTAGTAGGGGTTCAAGAGACCCAGTACTTC.

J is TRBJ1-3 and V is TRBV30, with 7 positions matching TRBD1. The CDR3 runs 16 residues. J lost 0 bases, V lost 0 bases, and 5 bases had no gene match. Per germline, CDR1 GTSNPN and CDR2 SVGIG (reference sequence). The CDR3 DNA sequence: TGTGCCTGGAGTGTACGGAGGGGGCTCTCTGGAAACACCATATATTTT. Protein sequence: CAWSVRRGLSGNTIYF.

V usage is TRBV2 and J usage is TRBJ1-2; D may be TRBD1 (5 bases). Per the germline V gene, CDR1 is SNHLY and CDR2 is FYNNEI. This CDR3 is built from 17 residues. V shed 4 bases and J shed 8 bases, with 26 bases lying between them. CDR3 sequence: CASSVVPPGGTGSGYTF. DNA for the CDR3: TGTGCCAGCAGTGTCGTTCCCCCGGGAGGAACAGGAAGCGGCTACACCTTC.

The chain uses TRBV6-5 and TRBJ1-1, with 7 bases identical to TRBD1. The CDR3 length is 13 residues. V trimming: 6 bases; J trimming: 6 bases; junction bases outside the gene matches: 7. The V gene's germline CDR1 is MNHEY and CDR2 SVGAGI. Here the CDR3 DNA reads TGTGCCAGCAGACCTTTACAGGGGCCTGAAGCTTTCTTT. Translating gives CASRPLQGPEAFF.

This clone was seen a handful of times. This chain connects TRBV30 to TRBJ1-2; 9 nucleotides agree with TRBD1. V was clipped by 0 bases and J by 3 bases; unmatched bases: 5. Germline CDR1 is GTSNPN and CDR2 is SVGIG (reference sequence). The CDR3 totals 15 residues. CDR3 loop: CAWSVGQGGYYGYTF. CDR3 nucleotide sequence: TGTGCCTGGAGTGTGGGACAGGGAGGGTACTATGGCTACACCTTC. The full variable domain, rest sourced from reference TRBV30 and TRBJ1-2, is SQTIHQWPATLVQPVGSPLSLECTVEGTSNPNLYWYRQAAGRGLQLLFYSVGIGQISSEVPQNLSASRPQDRQFILSSKKLLLSDSGFYLCAWSVGQGGYYGYTFGSGTRLTVV.

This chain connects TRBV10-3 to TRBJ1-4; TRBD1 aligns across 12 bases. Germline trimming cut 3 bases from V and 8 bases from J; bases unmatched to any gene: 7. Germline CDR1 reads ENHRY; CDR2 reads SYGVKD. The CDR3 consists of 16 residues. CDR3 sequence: CAISELGTGGREKLFF. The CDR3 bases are TGTGCCATCAGTGAATTAGGGACAGGGGGCAGGGAAAAACTGTTTTTT.

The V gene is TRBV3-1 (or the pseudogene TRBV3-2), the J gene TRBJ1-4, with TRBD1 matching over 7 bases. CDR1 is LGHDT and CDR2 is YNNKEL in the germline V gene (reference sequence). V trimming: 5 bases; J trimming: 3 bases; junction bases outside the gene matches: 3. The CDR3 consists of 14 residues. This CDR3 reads CASSRDSANEKLFF. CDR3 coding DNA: TGTGCCAGCAGCAGGGACAGTGCTAATGAAAAACTGTTTTTT.

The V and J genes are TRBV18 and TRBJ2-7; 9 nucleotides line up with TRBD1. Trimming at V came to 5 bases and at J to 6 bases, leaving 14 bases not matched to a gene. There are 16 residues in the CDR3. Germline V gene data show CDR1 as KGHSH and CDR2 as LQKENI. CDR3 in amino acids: CASSRLQGASSLEQYF. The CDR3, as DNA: TGTGCCAGCTCAAGATTACAGGGGGCGAGTTCCCTCGAGCAGTACTTC.

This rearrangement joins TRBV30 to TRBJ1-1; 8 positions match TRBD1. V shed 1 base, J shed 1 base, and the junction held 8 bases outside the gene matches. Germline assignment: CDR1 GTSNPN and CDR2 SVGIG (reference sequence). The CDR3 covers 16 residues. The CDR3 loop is CAWSEWQGAGNTEAFF. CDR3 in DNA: TGTGCCTGGAGTGAATGGCAGGGGGCGGGGAACACTGAAGCTTTCTTT.

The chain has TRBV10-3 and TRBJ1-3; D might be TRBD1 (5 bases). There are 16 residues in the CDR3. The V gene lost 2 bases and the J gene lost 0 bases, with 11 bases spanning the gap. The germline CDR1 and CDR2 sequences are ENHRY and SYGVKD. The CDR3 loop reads CAISEKTVPSGNTIYF. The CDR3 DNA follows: TGTGCCATCAGTGAGAAGACAGTTCCCTCTGGAAACACCATATATTTT.